This T cell receptor beta chain is drawn from a study of shared clonotypes between healthy human individuals. Germline CDR1 reads SNHLY; CDR2 reads FYNNEI. The V gene lost 7 bases and the J gene lost 7 bases, with 19 bases spanning the gap. This CDR3 comprises 15 residues. Clones were read by immunoSEQ multiplex PCR, and TCRdb kept only the in-frame ones, dropping some. The profile shows over 1.4 million clones, around 95% of them singletons. The sequence was collected from a man aged 25 to 40 in good health. The V gene is TRBV2, the J gene TRBJ2-2; possibly TRBD2 for D (6 bases). The source material was naive CD4+ T cells sorted from blood. Sample subset: CD45RA+ positively selected. The CDR3 sequence: CASTPTGGSSGELFF. CDR3 sequence (DNA): TGTGCCAGCACGCCGACTGGGGGGAGTAGCGGGGAGCTGTTTTTT.